Below, 17 T cell receptor beta chains from the same sample are listed, as sequenced in a study of T cells in Graves' hyperthyroidism and ophthalmopathy. The TCR beta CDR3 regions underwent amplification using RNA transcripts as the source. With the HTBI primer set, the TCR CDR3 went through a first round of RT-PCR. Using its own MiXCR run on the multiplex PCR reads, TCRdb lists one record per CDR3 protein. This table has approximately 610,000 distinct CDR3 sequences, roughly 15% appearing once. The sample comprised blood. The receptors derive from a woman in her 40s with Graves' ophthalmopathy.

This clonotype has ten or more counts. This CDR3 is CATSEDRFQETQYF. The CDR3, as DNA: TGTGCCACCAGCGAGGACAGGTTCCAAGAGACCCAGTACTTC. This chain joins TRBV15 and TRBJ2-5; 7 positions agree with TRBD1. The CDR3 consists of 14 residues. The V and J ends lost 5 bases and 1 base, in that order; junction bases with no gene match: 4. Germline values: CDR1 LNHNV, CDR2 YYDKDF (reference sequence).

The V call is TRBV29-1, the J call TRBJ1-1; D is uncertain. Deletions cut 1 base from V and 3 bases from J, with 15 bases between. From germline, CDR1 is SQVTM and CDR2 ANQGSEA. The CDR3 covers 15 residues. This CDR3 reads CSVEVTPDRDTEAFF. Here the CDR3 DNA reads TGCAGCGTTGAAGTGACCCCCGACCGGGACACTGAAGCTTTCTTT.

This clonotype was seen ten or more times. The V gene is TRBV28, the J gene TRBJ2-7; 9 bases agree with TRBD1. The V gene end was trimmed by 4 bases and the J gene end by 5 bases; junction bases not matched to a gene: 6. The germline gives CDR1 MDHEN, CDR2 SYDVKM. This CDR3 comprises 14 residues. The CDR3 here is CASSSSQGAHEQYF. CDR3 sequence (DNA): TGTGCCAGCAGTTCGTCACAGGGGGCCCACGAGCAGTACTTC.

The gene calls are TRBV10-3 and TRBJ2-2; 8 bases agree with TRBD2. With V trimmed by 0 bases and J by 5 bases, 5 bases remained unmatched. The V gene's germline CDR1 is ENHRY and CDR2 SYGVKD. There are 16 residues in the CDR3. This CDR3 is CAISESTGTRTGELFF. Written as DNA, the CDR3 is TGTGCCATCAGTGAGTCGACCGGGACTAGAACCGGGGAGCTGTTTTTT.

This clonotype has at least ten counts. The chain uses TRBV6-5 and TRBJ1-2; no definite D call. Per germline, CDR1 MNHEY and CDR2 SVGAGI. V was pared by 0 bases and J by 4 bases, with 6 bases between. The CDR3 is 13 residues long. CDR3 DNA sequence: TGTGCCAGCAGTTACTCAGTGACCTATGGCTACACCTTC. It translates to CASSYSVTYGYTF.

This clonotype was seen many times. The chain is built from TRBV12-3 or TRBV12-4 and TRBJ2-3, with a tentative D call TRBD1 (6 bases). V was shortened by 11 bases and J by 4 bases, with 13 bases between the two germline ends. The CDR3 runs to 12 residues. CDR3 protein: CAAGTSSDTQYF. CDR3 sequence (DNA): TGTGCCGCCGGGACATCCTCAGATACGCAGTATTTT.

The V gene is TRBV2, the J gene TRBJ2-7, with D possibly TRBD2 on 5 matching bases. V was pared by 7 bases and J by 4 bases, with 14 bases between. The CDR3 is 13 amino acids. Per germline, CDR1 SNHLY and CDR2 FYNNEI. CDR3 in amino acids: CASTIAGVYEQYF. Written as DNA, the CDR3 is TGTGCCAGCACCATCGCCGGGGTTTACGAGCAGTACTTC. Full variable domain (missing parts from reference TRBV2 and TRBJ2-7): EPEVTQTPSHQVTQMGQEVILRCVPISNHLYFYWYRQILGQKVEFLVSFYNNEISEKSEIFDDQFSVERPDGSNFTLKIRSTKLEDSAMYFCASTIAGVYEQYFGPGTRLTVT.

This sequence joins TRBV4-2 and TRBJ1-6, with TRBD1 as a possible D gene (5 bases). Germline V CDR1 and CDR2: LGHNA, YNFKEQ. V dropped 8 bases and J dropped 9 bases, with 20 bases sitting between them. This CDR3 region has 15 residues. CDR3 protein: CASCGGAAIGSPLHF. In DNA, the CDR3 is TGTGCCAGCTGCGGAGGGGCCGCAATCGGTTCACCCCTCCACTTT.

The rearrangement joins TRBV6-2 or TRBV6-3 to TRBJ2-7; 7 nucleotides match TRBD2. CDR1 and CDR2 (germline): MNHEY, SVGEGT. This CDR3 has 14 amino acids. The J segment lost 2 bases and the V segment lost 10 bases, leaving 11 bases of the junction unmatched. The CDR3 sequence: CATQGRRGTYEQYF. The CDR3 DNA reads as TGTGCCACCCAAGGCAGGCGGGGGACCTACGAGCAGTACTTC.

This clonotype has just a few counts. A single base separates this from a much larger clone, so it may be a read error. The chain is built from TRBV10-3 and TRBJ1-1; tentative D call: TRBD1 (5 bases). The CDR3 totals 12 residues. Germline V gene sequence: CDR1 ENHRY, CDR2 SYGVKD. The CDR3 sequence is CATSGGNTEAFF. In DNA form, the CDR3 reads TGTGCCACCAGTGGGGGGAACACTGAAGCTTTCTTT.

This clonotype was picked up a small number of times. As DNA, the CDR3 is TGTGCCAGCAGCCTGAGGGGACTAGCGGGAGTGGCCGGGGAGCTGTTTTTT. Protein sequence: CASSLRGLAGVAGELFF. This sequence joins TRBV3-1 and TRBJ2-2, with 14 positions matching TRBD2. Germline V CDR1 and CDR2: LGHDT, YNNKEL (reference sequence). The CDR3 loop spans 17 amino acids. The V segment lost 4 bases and the J segment 6 bases; nucleotides outside the gene matches: 7.

This clonotype was counted many times. The chain joins TRBV28 to TRBJ2-5; TRBD2 matches 13 bases. Germline lookup yields CDR1 MDHEN and CDR2 SYDVKM. J was trimmed by 6 bases and V by 10 bases; bases with no gene match: 8. This CDR3 has 14 residues. DNA of the CDR3: TGTGCCATCACTAGCGGGAGGGCCAGAAAGACCCAGTACTTC. Its protein is CAITSGRARKTQYF.

This clonotype came up many times. The V call is TRBV20-1, the J call TRBJ1-2; TRBD1 matches at 7 bases. CDR1 DFQATT and CDR2 SNEGSKA come from the germline V gene (reference sequence). J was trimmed by 6 bases and V by 5 bases; bases with no gene match: 9. This CDR3 spans 13 amino acids. The CDR3 reads CSAYDRVGDGYTF. CDR3 DNA sequence: TGCAGTGCTTACGACAGGGTCGGCGATGGCTACACCTTC.

This clonotype was seen ten or more times. The chain combines TRBV20-1 with TRBJ2-7; D gene uncertain. The V end was cut by 3 bases, the J end by 5 bases, with 11 bases between. This CDR3 has 12 amino acids. Germline V lookup: CDR1 DFQATT, CDR2 SNEGSKA (reference sequence). The CDR3, as DNA: TGCAGTGCTAGGCCGCCTGGGGACGAGCAGTACTTC. It codes for CSARPPGDEQYF.

This clonotype appeared many times. The gene calls are TRBV12-3 or TRBV12-4 and TRBJ2-2; 15 nucleotides line up with TRBD2. The junction had 5 bases not matched to a gene; V was cut back by 7 bases and J by 5 bases. The CDR3 has 16 residues. In DNA form, the CDR3 reads TGTGCCAGCACCGGACTAGCGGGAGGGTGGACCGGGGAGCTGTTTTTT. It yields the protein CASTGLAGGWTGELFF.

In this sample, this clonotype turned up many times. This chain joins TRBV6-1 and TRBJ1-5; D is uncertain. Trimming removed 6 bases at V and 0 bases at J, with 18 bases between. Germline V lookup: CDR1 MNHNS, CDR2 SASEGT. The CDR3 is 17 residues long. This CDR3 is CASSPGLGSDSNQPQHF. The CDR3 bases are TGTGCCAGCAGCCCAGGTCTCGGTTCGGATAGCAATCAGCCCCAGCATTTT.

V gene TRBV20-1 combines with J gene TRBJ1-1, with D possibly TRBD1 on 5 matching bases. The CDR3 contains 14 residues. Looked up from germline, CDR1 is DFQATT and CDR2 is SNEGSKA (reference sequence). V gave up 4 bases and J gave up 0 bases, with 12 bases separating them. The CDR3 loop is CSAKPGAMNTEAFF. In DNA form, the CDR3 reads TGCAGTGCTAAGCCCGGGGCTATGAACACTGAAGCTTTCTTT.